This TCR beta chain was captured by sequencing in a study of T cell responses to AZD1222 COVID-19 vaccine. Germline values: CDR1 SGDLS, CDR2 YYNGEE. This CDR3 is 16 amino acids long. V lost 0 bases, J lost 5 bases, and 6 bases stayed unmatched. TCRdb's copy holds only in-frame clones and misses some; the assay was immunoSEQ multiplex PCR. Of 140,000 to 150,000 clones in the sample, 85% to 95% were seen once. General study points: It should be noted that donors were predominantly white British and more often female, and clonal diversity was possibly underestimated. Reportedly, close to half of spike-specific TCRs are directed against unmutated variant regions. Recipients of AZD1222 seropositive at baseline numbered only 6 or 7. Two AZD1222 administrations were followed by greater Spike-specific TCR breadth and depth.

This clone was picked up one time. Its target is unknown. This receptor was identified in an adult who had recovered from COVID-19. The sequencing here drew on peripheral blood, taken after recovery from COVID-19. The rearrangement uses TRBV9 and TRBJ1-3; 9 positions agree with TRBD1. The CDR3 DNA sequence: TGTGCCAGCAGCGTAGACCCGGACAGGGGCAGAAACACCATATATTTT. Its translation: CASSVDPDRGRNTIYF.